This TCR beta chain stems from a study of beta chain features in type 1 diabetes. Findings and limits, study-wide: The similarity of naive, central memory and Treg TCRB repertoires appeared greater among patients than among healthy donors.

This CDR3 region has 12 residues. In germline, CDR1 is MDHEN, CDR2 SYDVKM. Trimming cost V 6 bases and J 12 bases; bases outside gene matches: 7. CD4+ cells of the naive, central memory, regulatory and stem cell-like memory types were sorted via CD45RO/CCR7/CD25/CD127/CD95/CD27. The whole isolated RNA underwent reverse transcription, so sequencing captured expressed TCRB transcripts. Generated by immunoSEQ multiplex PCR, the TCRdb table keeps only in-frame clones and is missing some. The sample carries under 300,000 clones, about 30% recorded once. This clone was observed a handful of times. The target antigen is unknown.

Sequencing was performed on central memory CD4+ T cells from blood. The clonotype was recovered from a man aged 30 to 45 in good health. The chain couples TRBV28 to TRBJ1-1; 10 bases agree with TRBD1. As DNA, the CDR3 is TGTGCCAGCAGCCTGGGGACAGGGGTACCTTTCTTT. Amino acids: CASSLGTGVPFF.